The 5 T cell receptor beta chains reported below all come from one sample, sequenced in a study of control samples from healthy donors and cancer patients. Measured with immunoSEQ multiplex PCR; TCRdb has only the in-frame clones, and not every one. The sample contains approximately 170,000 clones, around 93% of which appear only once. What was sequenced was blood. The receptors here all came from a woman aged 55-70 years in good health.

The chain uses TRBV9 and TRBJ2-1, with 8 positions matching TRBD1. Germline V CDR1 and CDR2: SGDLS, YYNGEE. The CDR3 contains 15 residues. V trimming: 3 bases; J trimming: 8 bases; junction bases outside the gene matches: 10. In DNA form, the CDR3 reads TGTGCCAGCAGCGAAGAACAGGGGGTTGGCTATGAGCAGTTCTTC. It yields the protein CASSEEQGVGYEQFF.

This sequence joins TRBV7-2 and TRBJ1-5; D unclear. CDR1 and CDR2 from the germline V gene are SGHTA and FQGNSA. CDR3 length: 14 amino acids. V lost 1 base, J lost 1 base, and 5 bases lay in between. The CDR3 DNA follows: TGTGCCAGCAGCTTAGGTAGAAGCAATCAGCCCCAGCATTTT. This sequence encodes CASSLGRSNQPQHF. The complete variable domain, with remaining parts taken from reference TRBV7-2 and TRBJ1-5, reads GAGVSQSPSNKVTEKGKDVELRCDPISGHTALYWYRQSLGQGLEFLIYFQGNSAPDKSGLPSDRFSAERTGGSVSTLTIQRTQQEDSAVYLCASSLGRSNQPQHFGDGTRLSIL.

The DNA for the CDR3 is TGTGCCAGCAGCCAAGTGCAGGGACCTATGAGCGAGCAGTACTTC. It specifies CASSQVQGPMSEQYF. V gene TRBV3-1 (or the pseudogene TRBV3-2) combines with J gene TRBJ2-7, with D perhaps TRBD1 or TRBD2 (5 bases each). CDR1 is LGHDT, CDR2 YNNKEL, per germline (reference sequence). The CDR3 runs 15 residues. The germline V and J ends were trimmed by 1 base and 6 bases, with 16 bases remaining between them.

The chain couples TRBV2 to TRBJ2-5; 7 positions agree with TRBD2. Germline CDR1 and CDR2: SNHLY and FYNNEI. Trimming took 7 bases from V and 5 from J; bases not matched to a gene: 16. The CDR3 spans 16 residues. CDR3 protein: CASILETSSGWETQYF. CDR3 sequence (DNA): TGTGCCAGCATTCTAGAGACTAGCAGCGGTTGGGAGACCCAGTACTTC.

This sequence joins TRBV25-1 and TRBJ2-5, with a weak D call TRBD2 (5 bases). In germline, CDR1 is MGHDK, CDR2 SYGVNS. This CDR3 comprises 12 residues. The V end lost 8 bases, the J end lost 1 base, and 8 bases lay between the germline ends. The CDR3 bases are TGTGCCAGCCAGAGGGCCCAAGAGACCCAGTACTTC. Residues: CASQRAQETQYF.